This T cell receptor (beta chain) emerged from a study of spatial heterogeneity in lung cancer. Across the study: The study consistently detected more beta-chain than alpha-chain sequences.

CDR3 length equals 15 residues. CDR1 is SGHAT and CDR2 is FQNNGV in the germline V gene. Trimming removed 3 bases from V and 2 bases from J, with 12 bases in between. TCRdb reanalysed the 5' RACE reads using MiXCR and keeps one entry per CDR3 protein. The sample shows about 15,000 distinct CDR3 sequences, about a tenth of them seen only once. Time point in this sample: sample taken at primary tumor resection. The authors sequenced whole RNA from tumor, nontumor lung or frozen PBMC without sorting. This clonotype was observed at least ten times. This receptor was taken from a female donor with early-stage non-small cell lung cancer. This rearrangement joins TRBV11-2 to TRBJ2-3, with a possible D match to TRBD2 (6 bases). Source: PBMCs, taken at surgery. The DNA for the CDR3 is TGTGCCAGCAGCTTCCCGAGCGGGTACACAGATACGCAGTATTTT. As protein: CASSFPSGYTDTQYF.